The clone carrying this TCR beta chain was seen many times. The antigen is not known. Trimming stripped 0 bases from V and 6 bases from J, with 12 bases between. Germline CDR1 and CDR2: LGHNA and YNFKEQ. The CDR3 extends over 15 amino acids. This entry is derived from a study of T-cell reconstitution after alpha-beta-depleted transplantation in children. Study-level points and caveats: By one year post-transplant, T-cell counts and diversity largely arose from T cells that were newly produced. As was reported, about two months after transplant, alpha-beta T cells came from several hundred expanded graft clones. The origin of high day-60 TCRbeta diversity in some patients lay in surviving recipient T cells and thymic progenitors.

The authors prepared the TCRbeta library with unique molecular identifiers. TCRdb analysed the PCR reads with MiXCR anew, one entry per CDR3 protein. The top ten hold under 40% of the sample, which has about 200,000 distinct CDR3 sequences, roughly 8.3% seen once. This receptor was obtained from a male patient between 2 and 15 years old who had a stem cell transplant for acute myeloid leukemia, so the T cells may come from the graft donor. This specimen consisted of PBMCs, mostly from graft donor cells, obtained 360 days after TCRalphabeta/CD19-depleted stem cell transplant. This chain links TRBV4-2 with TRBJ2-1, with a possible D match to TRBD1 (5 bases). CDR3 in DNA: TGTGCCAGCAGCCAAGATGGGAACAGGTTCAATGAGCAGTTCTTC. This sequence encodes CASSQDGNRFNEQFF.